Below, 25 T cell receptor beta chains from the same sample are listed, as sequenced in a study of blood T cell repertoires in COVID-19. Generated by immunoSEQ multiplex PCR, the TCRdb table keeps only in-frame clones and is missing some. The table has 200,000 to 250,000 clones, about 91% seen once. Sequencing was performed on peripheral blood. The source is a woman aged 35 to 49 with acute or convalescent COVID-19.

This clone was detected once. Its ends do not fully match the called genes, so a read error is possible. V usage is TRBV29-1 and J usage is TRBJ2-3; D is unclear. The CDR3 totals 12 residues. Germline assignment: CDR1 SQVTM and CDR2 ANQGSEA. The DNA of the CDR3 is TGCAGCGTCGAAGATCATCAAGATACGCAGTATTTT. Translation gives CSVEDHQDTQYF.

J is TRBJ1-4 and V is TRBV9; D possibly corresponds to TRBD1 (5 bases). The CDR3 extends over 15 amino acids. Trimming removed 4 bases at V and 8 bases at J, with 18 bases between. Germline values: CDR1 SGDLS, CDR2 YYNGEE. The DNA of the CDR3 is TGTGCCAGCAGCAGCGAAGGGGAGGGATTCGAAAAACTGTTTTTT. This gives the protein CASSSEGEGFEKLFF.

CDR3 sequence: CASSQVGTGGYGYTF. The CDR3 DNA reads as TGCGCCAGCAGCCAAGTAGGGACAGGGGGCTATGGCTACACCTTC. V usage is TRBV4-1 and J usage is TRBJ1-2; 11 bases fit TRBD1. V lost 1 base, J lost 4 bases, and 2 bases stayed unmatched. This CDR3 is 15 amino acids long. The V gene's germline CDR1 is MGHRA and CDR2 YSYEKL.

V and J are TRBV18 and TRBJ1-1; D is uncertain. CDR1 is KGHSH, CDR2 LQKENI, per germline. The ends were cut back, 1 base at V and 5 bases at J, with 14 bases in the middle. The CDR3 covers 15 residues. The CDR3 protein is CASSPQEGILTEAFF. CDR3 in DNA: TGTGCCAGCTCACCACAGGAGGGTATATTAACTGAAGCTTTCTTT.

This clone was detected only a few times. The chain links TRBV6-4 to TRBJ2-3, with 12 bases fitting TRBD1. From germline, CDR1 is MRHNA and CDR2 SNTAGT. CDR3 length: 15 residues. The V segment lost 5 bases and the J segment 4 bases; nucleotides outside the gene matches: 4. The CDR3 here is CASSSGTGGADTQYF. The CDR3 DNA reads TGTGCCAGCAGTTCCGGGACAGGGGGCGCAGATACGCAGTATTTT.

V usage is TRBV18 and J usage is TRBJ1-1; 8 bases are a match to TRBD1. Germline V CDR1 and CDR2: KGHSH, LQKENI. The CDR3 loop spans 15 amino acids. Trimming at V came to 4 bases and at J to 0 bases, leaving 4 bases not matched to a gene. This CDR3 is CASSQSGGMNTEAFF. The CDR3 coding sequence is TGTGCCAGCTCACAGTCAGGGGGCATGAACACTGAAGCTTTCTTT.

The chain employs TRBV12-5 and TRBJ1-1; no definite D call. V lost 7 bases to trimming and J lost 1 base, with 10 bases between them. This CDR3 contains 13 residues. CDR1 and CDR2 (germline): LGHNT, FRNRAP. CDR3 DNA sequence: TGTGCTAGTGCCCCACACCAGAACACTGAAGCTTTCTTT. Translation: CASAPHQNTEAFF.

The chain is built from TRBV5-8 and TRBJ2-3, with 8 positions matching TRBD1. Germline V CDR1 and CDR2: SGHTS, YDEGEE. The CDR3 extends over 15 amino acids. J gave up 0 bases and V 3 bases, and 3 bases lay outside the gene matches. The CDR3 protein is CASSSTGASTDTQYF. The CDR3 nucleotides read TGTGCCAGCAGCTCGACAGGGGCCAGCACAGATACGCAGTATTTT.

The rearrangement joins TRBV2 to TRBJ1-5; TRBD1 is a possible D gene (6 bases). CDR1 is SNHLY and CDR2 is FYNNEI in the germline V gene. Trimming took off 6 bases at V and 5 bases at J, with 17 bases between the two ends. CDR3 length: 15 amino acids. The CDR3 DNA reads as TGTGCCAGCAGCCAACTGACAGGTGATTATCAGCCCCAGCATTTT. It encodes CASSQLTGDYQPQHF.

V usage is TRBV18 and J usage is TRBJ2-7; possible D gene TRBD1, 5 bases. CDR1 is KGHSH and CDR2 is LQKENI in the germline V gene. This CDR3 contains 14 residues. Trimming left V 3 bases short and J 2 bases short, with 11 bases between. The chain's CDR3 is CASSPLDRPYEQYV. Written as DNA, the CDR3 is TGTGCCAGCTCACCCCTAGACAGACCCTACGAGCAGTACGTC.

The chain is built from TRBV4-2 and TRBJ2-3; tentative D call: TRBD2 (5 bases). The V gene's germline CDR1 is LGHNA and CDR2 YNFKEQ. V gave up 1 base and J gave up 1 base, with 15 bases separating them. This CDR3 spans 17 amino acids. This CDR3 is CASSQVSRVQGTDTQYF. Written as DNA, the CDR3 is TGTGCCAGCAGCCAAGTCTCGAGGGTTCAGGGCACAGATACGCAGTATTTT.

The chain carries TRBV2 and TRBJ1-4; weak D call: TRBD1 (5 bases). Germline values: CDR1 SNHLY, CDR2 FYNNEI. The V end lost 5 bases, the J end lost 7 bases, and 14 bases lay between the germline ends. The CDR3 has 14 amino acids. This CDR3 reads CASSPGLRGEKLFF. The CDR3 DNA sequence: TGTGCCAGCAGTCCGGGACTACGGGGTGAAAAACTGTTTTTT.

The CDR3 spells CASSPRPSPSSGNTIYF. The CDR3 DNA sequence: TGCGCCAGCAGCCCCCGGCCGAGCCCTAGCTCTGGAAACACCATATATTTT. V gene TRBV5-1 combines with J gene TRBJ1-3; D is unclear. Germline values: CDR1 SGHRS, CDR2 YFSETQ. With 4 bases removed from V and 0 bases from J, the gap between germline ends came to 17 bases. The CDR3 totals 17 residues. Combining the CDR3 with reference TRBV5-1 and TRBJ1-3 gives the whole variable domain KAGVTQTPRYLIKTRGQQVTLSCSPISGHRSVSWYQQTPGQGLQFLFEYFSETQRNKGNFPGRFSGRQFSNSRSEMNVSTLELGDSALYLCASSPRPSPSSGNTIYFGEGSWLTVV.

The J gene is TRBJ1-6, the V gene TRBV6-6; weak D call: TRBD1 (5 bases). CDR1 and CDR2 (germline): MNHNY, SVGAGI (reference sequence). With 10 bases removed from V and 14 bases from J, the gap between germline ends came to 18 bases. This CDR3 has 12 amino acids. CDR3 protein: CAIAGRPMALHF. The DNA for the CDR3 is TGTGCCATCGCAGGGCGCCCTATGGCCCTCCACTTT.

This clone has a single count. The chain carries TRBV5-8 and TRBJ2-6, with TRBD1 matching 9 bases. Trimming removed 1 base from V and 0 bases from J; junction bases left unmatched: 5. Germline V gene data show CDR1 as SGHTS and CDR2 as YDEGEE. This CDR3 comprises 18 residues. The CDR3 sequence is CASSLRTGAASGANVLTF. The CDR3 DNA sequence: TGTGCCAGCAGCTTGAGGACAGGGGCAGCCTCTGGGGCCAACGTCCTGACTTTC.

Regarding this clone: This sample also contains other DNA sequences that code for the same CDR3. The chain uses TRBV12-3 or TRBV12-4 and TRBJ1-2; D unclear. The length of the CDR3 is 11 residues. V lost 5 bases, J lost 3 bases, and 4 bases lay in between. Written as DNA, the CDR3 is TGTGCCAGCAGTCAGGACTATGGCTACACCTTC. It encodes CASSQDYGYTF.

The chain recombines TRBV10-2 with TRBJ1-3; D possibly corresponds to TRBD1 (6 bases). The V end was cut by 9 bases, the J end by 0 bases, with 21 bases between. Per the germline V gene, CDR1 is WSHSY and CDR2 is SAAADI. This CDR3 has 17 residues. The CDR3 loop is CASRARDKLLSGNTIYF. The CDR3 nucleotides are TGCGCCAGTCGCGCCCGGGACAAACTCCTCTCTGGAAACACCATATATTTT.

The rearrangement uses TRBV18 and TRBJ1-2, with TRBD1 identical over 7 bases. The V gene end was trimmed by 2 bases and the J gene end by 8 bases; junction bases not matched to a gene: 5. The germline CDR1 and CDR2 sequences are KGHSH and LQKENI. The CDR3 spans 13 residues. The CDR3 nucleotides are TGTGCCAGCTCACCATCGACAGGGTTAGGCTACACCTTC. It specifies CASSPSTGLGYTF.

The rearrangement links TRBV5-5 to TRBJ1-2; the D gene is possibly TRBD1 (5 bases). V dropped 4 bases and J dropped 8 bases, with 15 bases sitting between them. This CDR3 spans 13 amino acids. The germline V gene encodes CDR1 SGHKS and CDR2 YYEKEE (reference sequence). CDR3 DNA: TGTGCCAGCAGCCCGGGGGTGGGAGACGGCTACACCTTC. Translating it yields CASSPGVGDGYTF.

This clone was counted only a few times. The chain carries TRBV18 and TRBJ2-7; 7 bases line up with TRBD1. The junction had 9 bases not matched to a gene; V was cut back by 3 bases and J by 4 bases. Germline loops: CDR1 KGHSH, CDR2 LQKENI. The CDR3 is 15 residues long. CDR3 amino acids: CASSPEQGRYYEQYV. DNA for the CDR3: TGTGCCAGCTCACCTGAACAGGGGAGATATTACGAGCAGTACGTC.

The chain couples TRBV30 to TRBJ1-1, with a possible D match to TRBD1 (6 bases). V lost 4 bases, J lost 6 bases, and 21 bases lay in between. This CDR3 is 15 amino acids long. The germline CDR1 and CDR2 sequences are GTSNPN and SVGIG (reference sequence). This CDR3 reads CAWIERGHPVSEAFF. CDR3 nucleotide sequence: TGTGCCTGGATCGAGAGGGGACACCCTGTTTCTGAAGCTTTCTTT.

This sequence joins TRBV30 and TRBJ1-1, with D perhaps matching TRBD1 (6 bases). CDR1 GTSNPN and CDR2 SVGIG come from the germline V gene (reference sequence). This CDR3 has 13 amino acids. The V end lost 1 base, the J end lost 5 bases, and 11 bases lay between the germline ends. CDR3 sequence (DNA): TGTGCCTGGAGTGCAGGGGCATGGACTGAAGCTTTCTTT. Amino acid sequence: CAWSAGAWTEAFF.

Here the CDR3 reads CASSLGQVDYGYTF. CDR3 nucleotides: TGTGCCAGCAGCTTGGGACAGGTGGACTATGGCTACACCTTC. This chain connects TRBV5-4 to TRBJ1-2; tentatively, D is TRBD1 (6 bases). Germline CDR1 SGHNT, CDR2 YYREEE (reference sequence). The CDR3 is 14 residues long. The V and J ends lost 0 bases and 3 bases respectively, with 9 bases between them.

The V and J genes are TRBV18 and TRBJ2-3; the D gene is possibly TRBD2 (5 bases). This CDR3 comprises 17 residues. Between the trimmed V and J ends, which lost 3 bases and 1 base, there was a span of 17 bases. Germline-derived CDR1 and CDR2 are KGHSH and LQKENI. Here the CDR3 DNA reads TGTGCCAGCTCACCCAGTCAGGACTCACAGCGCACAGATACGCAGTATTTT. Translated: CASSPSQDSQRTDTQYF.

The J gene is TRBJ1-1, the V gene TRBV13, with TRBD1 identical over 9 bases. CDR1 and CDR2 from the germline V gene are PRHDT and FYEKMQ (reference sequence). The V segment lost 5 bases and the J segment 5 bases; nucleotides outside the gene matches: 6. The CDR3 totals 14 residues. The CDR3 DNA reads TGTGCCAGCAGCGCTCGGACAGGGGTTACTGAAGCTTTCTTT. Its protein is CASSARTGVTEAFF.